Shown below are 28 T cell receptor beta chains from a single sample sequenced in a study of blood T cell repertoires in COVID-19. Repertoires were generated with immunoSEQ multiplex PCR, while TCRdb's copy carries only in-frame clones and drops some. The sample includes 350,000 to 400,000 clones, around 89% of them seen just once. The sequenced sample consisted of peripheral blood. The receptors were gathered from a man younger than 30 with active or convalescent COVID-19.

The V and J genes are TRBV3-1 (or the pseudogene TRBV3-2) and TRBJ1-2, with TRBD1 as a possible D gene (5 bases). The germline CDR1 and CDR2 sequences are LGHDT and YNNKEL (reference sequence). The CDR3 consists of 13 residues. Trimming shortened V by 2 bases and J by 3 bases, and 7 bases separated the two germline ends. CDR3 nucleotide sequence: TGTGCCAGCAGCCAACAGGGTCACTATGGCTACACCTTC. Its protein product is CASSQQGHYGYTF.

This chain uses TRBV6-1 with TRBJ1-2; D possibly corresponds to TRBD1 (5 bases). Germline-derived CDR1 and CDR2 are MNHNS and SASEGT. The CDR3 contains 14 residues. V was clipped by 2 bases and J by 4 bases, with 11 bases between them. CDR3 coding DNA: TGTGCCAGCAGTGAAACAGGTGTCAGCTATGGCTACACCTTC. Amino acids: CASSETGVSYGYTF.

The CDR3 nucleotides are TGTGCCAGTAGTATAGCGCTCGGCGGTGTGGCATTTTACGAGCAGTACTTC. Translation gives CASSIALGGVAFYEQYF. V and J are TRBV19 and TRBJ2-7; D is undetermined. The germline V gene has CDR1 LNHDA and CDR2 SQIVND (reference sequence). This CDR3 region has 17 residues. Trimming pared 1 base from V and 4 bases from J, leaving 20 bases between.

The sample holds a few counts of this clone. V is TRBV5-4 and J is TRBJ2-7; D possibly corresponds to TRBD1 (6 bases). V lost 3 bases and J lost 2, with 15 bases in between. Per the germline V gene, CDR1 is SGHNT and CDR2 is YYREEE (reference sequence). This CDR3 is 15 amino acids long. The CDR3: CASSSKTGLTYEQYF. The CDR3 nucleotides are TGTGCCAGCAGCTCGAAGACAGGTTTAACCTACGAGCAGTACTTC.

This chain joins TRBV19 and TRBJ1-2; D possibly corresponds to TRBD1 (5 bases). The V end was cut by 7 bases, the J end by 5 bases, with 23 bases between. CDR1 and CDR2 from the germline V gene are LNHDA and SQIVND (reference sequence). The CDR3 loop spans 16 amino acids. CDR3 protein: CASTKSNRQTTYGYTF. As DNA, the CDR3 is TGTGCCAGTACCAAATCGAACAGGCAAACGACGTATGGCTACACCTTC.

J is TRBJ2-5 and V is TRBV10-3, with 12 bases aligning to TRBD2. The junction had 7 bases not matched to a gene; V was cut back by 9 bases and J by 5 bases. CDR3 length: 14 residues. Germline V gene lookup returns CDR1 ENHRY and CDR2 SYGVKD. The CDR3 nucleotides read TGTGCCATTCCCGGACTAGCGGGGTGGGAGACCCAGTACTTC. Its protein product is CAIPGLAGWETQYF.

The chain carries TRBV7-8 and TRBJ2-7, with D perhaps TRBD2 (5 bases). This CDR3 is 15 amino acids long. Trimming shortened V by 1 base and J by 0 bases, and 10 bases separated the two germline ends. CDR1 and CDR2 (germline): SGHVS, FQNEAQ. For the CDR3, the DNA is TGTGCCAGCAGCTTAGGTCTAGCCAACTCCTACGAGCAGTACTTC. As protein: CASSLGLANSYEQYF.

The V gene is TRBV15, the J gene TRBJ1-2, with TRBD1 matching over 9 bases. Germline CDR1 reads LNHNV; CDR2 reads YYDKDF (reference sequence). Trimming removed 0 bases from V and 5 bases from J; junction bases left unmatched: 4. The CDR3 loop spans 15 amino acids. The CDR3 loop reads CATSRDRGTGYGYTF. The CDR3 nucleotides are TGTGCCACCAGCAGAGATCGTGGGACAGGGTATGGCTACACCTTC.

The V and J genes are TRBV6-5 and TRBJ2-7, with TRBD2 matching 10 bases. CDR3 length equals 15 residues. V lost 6 bases to trimming and J lost 5 bases; unmatched junction nucleotides: 10. The germline gives CDR1 MNHEY, CDR2 SVGAGI. DNA of the CDR3: TGTGCCAGCAGATCCCTCGGAGCGGGAGGGGACGAGCAGTACTTC. Translation gives CASRSLGAGGDEQYF.

The chain couples TRBV30 to TRBJ1-5; no definite D call. Trimming pared 5 bases from V and 0 bases from J, leaving 11 bases between. Germline CDR1 GTSNPN, CDR2 SVGIG (reference sequence). This CDR3 comprises 14 residues. CDR3 nucleotide sequence: TGTGCCTGGCAAGCGGGGTATAGCAATCAGCCCCAGCATTTT. This codes for CAWQAGYSNQPQHF.

This clone turned up a few times. V gene TRBV6-7 combines with J gene TRBJ1-1, with D perhaps TRBD1 (5 bases). TRBV6-7 is flagged as an ORF with uncertain function. With 8 bases removed from V and 3 bases from J, the gap between germline ends came to 13 bases. The CDR3 totals 13 residues. This CDR3 reads CASLGLEDTEAFF. The CDR3 nucleotides are TGTGCCAGCCTGGGACTTGAGGACACTGAAGCTTTCTTT.

This rearrangement joins TRBV11-2 to TRBJ2-4; perhaps TRBD2 as D (5 bases). This CDR3 has 15 amino acids. Germline loops: CDR1 SGHAT, CDR2 FQNNGV. Trimming removed 5 bases at V and 1 base at J, with 12 bases between. In nucleotides, the CDR3 is TGTGCCAGCAGCACCCCCTCGGGGGCCAAAAACATTCAGTACTTC. Its protein is CASSTPSGAKNIQYF.

The chain combines TRBV6-5 with TRBJ2-1; TRBD2 aligns across 11 bases. The CDR3 runs to 15 residues. The J segment lost 7 bases and the V segment lost 7 bases, leaving 9 bases of the junction unmatched. Looked up from germline, CDR1 is MNHEY and CDR2 is SVGAGI. The DNA for the CDR3 is TGTGCCAGCACCATAGCGGGAGGGCCTGGGAATGAGCAGTTCTTC. This translates into CASTIAGGPGNEQFF.

This chain links TRBV6-5 with TRBJ2-7, with 7 positions matching TRBD1. V shed 6 bases and J 2 bases; nucleotides not matched to a gene: 10. CDR1 is MNHEY, CDR2 SVGAGI, per germline. This CDR3 has 15 amino acids. The CDR3 is CASRLFGTDTYEQYF. CDR3 coding DNA: TGTGCCAGCAGGCTCTTTGGGACAGATACCTACGAGCAGTACTTC.

The chain links TRBV28 to TRBJ1-4, with D perhaps matching TRBD1 (6 bases). V was shortened by 6 bases and J by 7 bases, with 15 bases between the two germline ends. The CDR3 has 14 amino acids. Germline V gene data show CDR1 as MDHEN and CDR2 as SYDVKM. The CDR3: CASRATGGLEKLFF. CDR3 DNA: TGTGCCAGCAGGGCCACGGGGGGCCTTGAAAAACTGTTTTTT.

V gene TRBV5-1 combines with J gene TRBJ2-3, with 10 bases aligning to TRBD2. Germline V gene data show CDR1 as SGHRS and CDR2 as YFSETQ. This CDR3 contains 15 residues. Trimming cost V 2 bases and J 1 base; bases outside gene matches: 1. In DNA, the CDR3 is TGCGCCAGCAGCTTAAGCGGGGGGGGCACAGATACGCAGTATTTT. Translating gives CASSLSGGGTDTQYF.

This clone was seen just once. The rearrangement uses TRBV28 and TRBJ2-7, with D possibly TRBD2 on 6 matching bases. V lost 5 bases and J 1 base, leaving 15 bases between the germline ends. The germline CDR1 and CDR2 sequences are MDHEN and SYDVKM. The CDR3 has 15 amino acids. The CDR3 nucleotides read TGTGCCAGCAGTATGGTGCGGGGCTCATCCTACGAGCAGTACTTC. It translates to CASSMVRGSSYEQYF.

The chain links TRBV28 to TRBJ2-7, with D possibly matching TRBD1 (5 bases). The V end lost 5 bases, the J end lost 0 bases, and 14 bases lay between the germline ends. From germline, CDR1 is MDHEN and CDR2 SYDVKM. The CDR3 is 15 amino acids. For the CDR3, the DNA is TGTGCCAGCAGTGGGCAGGGTCAGAGCTCCTACGAGCAGTACTTC. This gives the protein CASSGQGQSSYEQYF.

The chain uses TRBV12-5 and TRBJ1-2; TRBD1 agrees at 12 bases. CDR1 and CDR2 (germline): LGHNT, FRNRAP. The junction had 4 bases not matched to a gene; V was cut back by 5 bases and J by 6 bases. The CDR3 is 14 residues long. The DNA for the CDR3 is TGTGCTAGTGGTGTCGGGACAGGGGGCGATGGCTACACCTTC. It translates to CASGVGTGGDGYTF.

This chain uses TRBV24-1 with TRBJ2-1; 8 bases are a match to TRBD2. Germline lookup yields CDR1 KGHDR and CDR2 SFDVKD. Losses at the gene ends were 2 bases for V and 4 bases for J; bases not matched to a gene: 12. This CDR3 spans 18 amino acids. In nucleotides, the CDR3 is TGTGCCACCAGTGATTCCCTCTGGTGGCGGGAGGTTTACAATGAGCAGTTCTTC. This gives the protein CATSDSLWWREVYNEQFF.

The chain uses TRBV7-8 and TRBJ1-2; D is possibly TRBD1 (6 bases). V lost 1 base to trimming and J lost 3 bases, with 15 bases between them. From germline, CDR1 is SGHVS and CDR2 FQNEAQ. CDR3 size: 16 residues. CDR3 region: CASSLEWGAGDYGYTF. CDR3 nucleotide sequence: TGTGCCAGCAGCTTAGAGTGGGGAGCAGGGGACTATGGCTACACCTTC.

The chain has TRBV3-1 (or the pseudogene TRBV3-2) and TRBJ2-7; possible D gene TRBD2, 6 bases. Germline CDR1 reads LGHDT; CDR2 reads YNNKEL (reference sequence). V was shortened by 2 bases and J by 4 bases, with 27 bases between the two germline ends. This CDR3 is built from 19 residues. As DNA, the CDR3 is TGTGCCAGCAGCCAAAGCGTGCGGCTAGCGAAGCCGGGTGGATACGAGCAGTACTTC. Its translation is CASSQSVRLAKPGGYEQYF.

The rearrangement links TRBV19 to TRBJ2-7; maybe TRBD2 (5 bases). The germline V gene has CDR1 LNHDA and CDR2 SQIVND (reference sequence). The CDR3 is made up of 14 amino acids. Between the trimmed V and J ends, which lost 5 bases and 7 bases, there was a span of 18 bases. CDR3 nucleotides: TGTGCCAGTAGTGCCGGCGGGTGGTCGGGGGAGCAGTACTTC. This codes for CASSAGGWSGEQYF.

This chain connects TRBV3-1 (or the pseudogene TRBV3-2) to TRBJ1-3; no firm D call. The germline V gene encodes CDR1 LGHDT and CDR2 YNNKEL (reference sequence). The CDR3 is 17 residues long. Trimming cost V 4 bases and J 1 base, with 17 bases left between them. The CDR3 DNA follows: TGTGCCAGCAGCCCTCAGAGGCGAGATTCATCTGGAAACACCATATATTTT. Residues: CASSPQRRDSSGNTIYF.

V gene TRBV7-3 combines with J gene TRBJ1-3, with 8 nucleotides matching TRBD1. J lost 4 bases, V lost 6 bases, and 2 bases had no gene match. Per the germline V gene, CDR1 is SGHTA and CDR2 is FQGTGA. The CDR3 runs 13 residues. CDR3 in amino acids: CASSRTGGNTIYF. The DNA for the CDR3 is TGTGCCAGCAGTCGGACAGGGGGAAACACCATATATTTT.

The rearrangement uses TRBV20-1 and TRBJ1-2; 8 bases match TRBD1. Germline V lookup: CDR1 DFQATT, CDR2 SNEGSKA (reference sequence). CDR3 size: 11 residues. CDR3 sequence: CSGTGDHGYTF. For the CDR3, the DNA is TGCAGCGGGACAGGCGATCATGGCTACACCTTC.

J is TRBJ2-1 and V is TRBV19; no clear D gene. Trimming stripped 10 bases from V and 2 bases from J, with 9 bases between. The CDR3 sequence is 12 residues long. The germline CDR1 and CDR2 sequences are LNHDA and SQIVND (reference sequence). In DNA form, the CDR3 reads TGTGCCACCGAGTCGGCCTACAATGAGCAGTTCTTC. It encodes CATESAYNEQFF.

This clone has just a few counts. The V and J genes are TRBV6-1 and TRBJ1-5; perhaps TRBD1 as D (5 bases). Trimming removed 4 bases from V and 0 bases from J, with 13 bases in between. Germline V CDR1 and CDR2: MNHNS, SASEGT. This CDR3 is built from 16 residues. In DNA form, the CDR3 reads TGTGCCAGCAGTGCGAACAGGAGAGGTAGCAATCAGCCCCAGCATTTT. Translating it yields CASSANRRGSNQPQHF.